This passage covers 20 T cell receptor beta chains from one sample sequenced in a study of blood T cell repertoires in COVID-19. TCRdb's copy holds only in-frame clones and misses some; the assay was immunoSEQ multiplex PCR. The profile covers around 250,000 clones, with 75% to 90% appearing a single time and approximately 3% taken by the ten largest. Sample: peripheral blood. The receptors shown here come from a woman in her twenties or thirties with active or convalescent COVID-19.

The CDR3 is CASSGLAGGTYNEQFF. As DNA, the CDR3 is TGTGCCAGCAGTGGGCTAGCGGGGGGGACATACAATGAGCAGTTCTTC. V is TRBV6-2 or TRBV6-3 and J is TRBJ2-1; 12 bases agree with TRBD2. In germline, CDR1 is MNHEY, CDR2 SVGEGT. Trimming took 5 bases from V and 4 from J; bases not matched to a gene: 6. The CDR3 consists of 16 residues.

V gene TRBV7-9 combines with J gene TRBJ1-2, with D unresolved. CDR3 length equals 15 residues. Trimming pared 5 bases from V and 7 bases from J, leaving 20 bases between. Germline assignment: CDR1 SEHNR and CDR2 FQNEAQ (reference sequence). Here the CDR3 DNA reads TGTGCCAGCAGCCCAGGACCGGACTCTATCGCTGGCTACACCTTC. It translates to CASSPGPDSIAGYTF.

V usage is TRBV3-1 (or the pseudogene TRBV3-2) and J usage is TRBJ1-6, with 7 bases identical to TRBD1. CDR3 length: 14 amino acids. Germline V CDR1 and CDR2: LGHDT, YNNKEL (reference sequence). V was pared by 4 bases and J by 10 bases, with 7 bases of the junction left unmatched. This chain's CDR3 is CASSPVTGSSPLHF. The DNA for the CDR3 is TGTGCCAGCAGCCCCGTGACAGGGAGCTCACCCCTCCACTTT.

The V and J genes are TRBV28 and TRBJ1-1; 12 positions agree with TRBD1. V lost 5 bases, J lost 5 bases, and 6 bases stayed unmatched. The V gene's germline CDR1 is MDHEN and CDR2 SYDVKM. The CDR3 loop spans 15 amino acids. This CDR3 is CASSPGTGGNTEAFF. CDR3 sequence (DNA): TGTGCCAGCAGTCCCGGGACAGGGGGCAATACTGAAGCTTTCTTT.

This clone was seen a handful of times. J is TRBJ2-1 and V is TRBV6-5; a possible D gene is TRBD2 (6 bases). The V and J ends lost 6 bases and 0 bases respectively, with 12 bases between them. There are 15 residues in the CDR3. Germline assignment: CDR1 MNHEY and CDR2 SVGAGI. CDR3 bases: TGTGCCAGCAGGTGGGACTTAAGCTCCTACAATGAGCAGTTCTTC. Protein product: CASRWDLSSYNEQFF.

V is TRBV5-3 and J is TRBJ1-2, with unresolved D. TRBV5-3 is given ORF status, its function remaining uncertain. This CDR3 spans 15 amino acids. The germline V and J ends were trimmed by 3 bases and 3 bases, with 15 bases remaining between them. Here the CDR3 DNA reads TGTGCCAGAAGCTCCCTATCCCTAGCCGACTATGGCTACACCTTC. Amino acids: CARSSLSLADYGYTF.

The chain uses TRBV6-5 and TRBJ1-1, with D possibly being TRBD1 (5 bases). V lost 8 bases, J lost 1 base, and 14 bases lay in between. Germline V gene data show CDR1 as MNHEY and CDR2 as SVGAGI. The CDR3 length is 14 residues. CDR3 nucleotide sequence: TGTGCCAGCTCTATCACGGGGGAGAACACTGAAGCTTTCTTT. Translating gives CASSITGENTEAFF.

The V call is TRBV7-9, the J call TRBJ1-1; no definite D call. V was trimmed by 0 bases and J by 1 base, leaving 6 bases between them. The germline V gene encodes CDR1 SEHNR and CDR2 FQNEAQ (reference sequence). The CDR3 totals 14 residues. The CDR3 loop is CASSLAAGNTEAFF. Here the CDR3 DNA reads TGTGCCAGCAGCTTAGCCGCCGGGAACACTGAAGCTTTCTTT.

This chain uses TRBV4-2 with TRBJ1-5; 10 nucleotides agree with TRBD1. V shed 1 base, J shed 5 bases, and the junction held 5 bases outside the gene matches. There are 16 residues in the CDR3. Germline loops: CDR1 LGHNA, CDR2 YNFKEQ. The CDR3 protein is CASSQADRGRHQPQHF. The CDR3 DNA sequence: TGTGCCAGCAGCCAAGCCGACAGGGGGCGGCATCAGCCCCAGCATTTT.

Regarding this clone: The same CDR3 is also encoded by other DNA sequences in this sample. This chain uses TRBV9 with TRBJ2-1; the D is unclear. This CDR3 contains 14 residues. In germline, CDR1 is SGDLS, CDR2 YYNGEE. The V and J ends lost 2 bases and 0 bases respectively, with 6 bases between them. CDR3 residues: CASSVGGSYNEQFF. The CDR3, as DNA: TGTGCCAGCAGCGTCGGCGGCTCCTACAATGAGCAGTTCTTC.

V and J are TRBV7-2 and TRBJ1-4, with 8 bases matching TRBD1. The trim removed 5 bases at V and 7 bases at J, leaving 9 bases unmatched. The CDR3 runs 15 residues. Per the germline V gene, CDR1 is SGHTA and CDR2 is FQGNSA. In nucleotides, the CDR3 is TGTGCCAGCAGCCTCCCAGGGGGCGCGGGTGAAAAACTGTTTTTT. This sequence encodes CASSLPGGAGEKLFF.

The J gene is TRBJ1-6, the V gene TRBV7-9; 9 positions match TRBD1. Per germline, CDR1 SEHNR and CDR2 FQNEAQ (reference sequence). This CDR3 comprises 16 residues. V trimming: 3 bases; J trimming: 8 bases; junction bases outside the gene matches: 8. The CDR3 sequence is CASSLIGGTGYSPLHF. The CDR3 DNA sequence: TGTGCCAGCAGCTTGATAGGAGGGACAGGGTATTCACCCCTCCACTTT. Together with reference TRBV7-9 and TRBJ1-6, the CDR3 gives the full variable domain: DTGVSQNPRHKITKRGQNVTFRCDPISEHNRLYWYRQTLGQGPEFLTYFQNEAQLEKSRLLSDRFSAERPKGSFSTLEIQRTEQGDSAMYLCASSLIGGTGYSPLHFGNGTRLTVT.

The J gene is TRBJ2-5, the V gene TRBV3-1 (or the pseudogene TRBV3-2); 12 nucleotides line up with TRBD2. V lost 6 bases, J lost 4 bases, and 3 bases stayed unmatched. Germline V gives CDR1 LGHDT, CDR2 YNNKEL (reference sequence). The CDR3 is made up of 14 amino acids. The CDR3 DNA reads as TGTGCCAGCAGACTGACTAGCGGGGGAGAGACCCAGTACTTC. Translating gives CASRLTSGGETQYF.

This sequence joins TRBV2 and TRBJ1-5; tentatively, D is TRBD1 (5 bases). This CDR3 has 13 amino acids. CDR1 is SNHLY, CDR2 FYNNEI, per germline. The germline V and J ends were trimmed by 7 bases and 7 bases, with 14 bases remaining between them. CDR3: CASTSRVRQPQHF. CDR3 coding DNA: TGTGCCAGCACTTCCAGGGTCCGGCAGCCCCAGCATTTT.

V gene TRBV5-4 combines with J gene TRBJ2-2; 10 bases map to TRBD2. The V gene's germline CDR1 is SGHNT and CDR2 YYREEE (reference sequence). V shed 2 bases, J shed 7 bases, and the junction held 8 bases outside the gene matches. CDR3 length: 16 residues. The CDR3 DNA reads as TGTGCCAGCAGCTTCCAGCGGGGGGGCCAGGGCGGGGAGCTGTTTTTT. It translates to CASSFQRGGQGGELFF.

The genes are TRBV18 and TRBJ2-1, with 7 nucleotides matching TRBD2. Germline lookup yields CDR1 KGHSH and CDR2 LQKENI. V lost 3 bases, J lost 4 bases, and 12 bases stayed unmatched. The CDR3 extends over 17 amino acids. CDR3 in amino acids: CASSPLGGAVIYNEQFF. CDR3 DNA: TGTGCCAGCTCACCGCTGGGAGGGGCAGTTATTTACAATGAGCAGTTCTTC.

The chain combines TRBV19 with TRBJ2-2; D call uncertain. This CDR3 comprises 13 residues. Trimming took 3 bases from V and 7 from J, leaving 9 bases between them. CDR1 is LNHDA, CDR2 SQIVND, per germline (reference sequence). CDR3 bases: TGTGCCAGTAGTATGGTCCGCGGCGGGGAGCTGTTTTTT. Translation gives CASSMVRGGELFF.

This chain connects TRBV5-1 to TRBJ2-5; TRBD2 matches at 8 bases. V lost 2 bases and J lost 2; bases outside the gene matches: 29. CDR1 is SGHRS and CDR2 is YFSETQ in the germline V gene. The CDR3 runs 23 residues. Here the CDR3 DNA reads TGCGCCAGCAGCTTCGGCACCGTACGGAACAAGAATTCGGGAGGGGGTATACAAGAGACCCAGTACTTC. Amino acid sequence: CASSFGTVRNKNSGGGIQETQYF.

V is TRBV29-1 and J is TRBJ2-2, with D uncertain. The CDR3 has 12 amino acids. Trimming removed 4 bases from V and 1 base from J, with 4 bases in between. Germline CDR1 reads SQVTM; CDR2 reads ANQGSEA. CDR3 amino acids: CSVVRNTGELFF. DNA for the CDR3: TGCAGCGTTGTCAGGAACACCGGGGAGCTGTTTTTT.

V gene TRBV5-1 combines with J gene TRBJ2-3; 12 bases match TRBD2. The germline gives CDR1 SGHRS, CDR2 YFSETQ. This CDR3 is built from 17 residues. With V trimmed by 4 bases and J by 4 bases, 10 bases remained unmatched. The CDR3 DNA reads as TGCGCCAGCAGCCCCACCCTAGCGGGGGGGCCGGCAGATACGCAGTATTTT. Protein sequence: CASSPTLAGGPADTQYF. The variable domain in full, with the rest retrieved from reference TRBV5-1 and TRBJ2-3, is KAGVTQTPRYLIKTRGQQVTLSCSPISGHRSVSWYQQTPGQGLQFLFEYFSETQRNKGNFPGRFSGRQFSNSRSEMNVSTLELGDSALYLCASSPTLAGGPADTQYFGPGTRLTVL.